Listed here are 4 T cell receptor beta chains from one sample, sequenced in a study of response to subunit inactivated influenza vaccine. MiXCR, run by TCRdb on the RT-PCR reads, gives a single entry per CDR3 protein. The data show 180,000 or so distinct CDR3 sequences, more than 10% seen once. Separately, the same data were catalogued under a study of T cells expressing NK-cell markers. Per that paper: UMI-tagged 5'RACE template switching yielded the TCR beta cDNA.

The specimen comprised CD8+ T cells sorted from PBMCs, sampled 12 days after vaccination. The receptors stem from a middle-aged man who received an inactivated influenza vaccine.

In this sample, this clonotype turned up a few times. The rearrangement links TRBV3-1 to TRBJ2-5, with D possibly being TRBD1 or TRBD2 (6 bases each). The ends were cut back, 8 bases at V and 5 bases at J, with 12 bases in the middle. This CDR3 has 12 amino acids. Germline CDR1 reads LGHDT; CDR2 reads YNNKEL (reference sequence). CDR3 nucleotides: TGTGCCAGCGGAGGGGGAATTGAGACCCAGTACTTC. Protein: CASGGGIETQYF.

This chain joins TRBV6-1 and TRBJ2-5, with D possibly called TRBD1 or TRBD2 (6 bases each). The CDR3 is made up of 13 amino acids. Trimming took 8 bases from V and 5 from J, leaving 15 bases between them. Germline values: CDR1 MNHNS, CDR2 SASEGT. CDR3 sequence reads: CASHGGQGETQYF. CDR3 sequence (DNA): TGTGCCAGCCATGGGGGGCAGGGGGAGACCCAGTACTTC.

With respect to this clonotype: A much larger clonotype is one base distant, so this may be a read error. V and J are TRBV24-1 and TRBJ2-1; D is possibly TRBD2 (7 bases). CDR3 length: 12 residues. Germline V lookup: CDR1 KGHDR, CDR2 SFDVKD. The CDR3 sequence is CSTEGGLNEQFF. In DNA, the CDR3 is TGTTCCACCGAGGGGGGGCTAAATGAGCAGTTCTTC.

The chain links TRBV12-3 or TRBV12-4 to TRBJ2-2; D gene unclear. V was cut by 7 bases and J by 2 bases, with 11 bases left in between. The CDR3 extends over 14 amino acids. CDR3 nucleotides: TGTGCCAGCATTTTTAGTGAAAACACCGGGGAGCTGTTTTTT. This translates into CASIFSENTGELFF.